The rows below give T cell receptor beta chains drawn from one sample of a study of T cell responses to AZD1222 COVID-19 vaccine. TCRdb's copy holds only in-frame clones and misses some; the assay was immunoSEQ multiplex PCR. Of 150,000 to 200,000 clones in the sample, around nine tenths are singletons; the top ten hold around 3%. The sequencing here drew on peripheral blood, taken on day 0 of AZD1222 vaccination. The receptor set was obtained from an adult in good health. Both conserved end residues are part of each CDR3. Fields, in order: clone size, D gene, V gene, J gene, CDR3 DNA, CDR3 protein. A D gene is named only where the DNA matches it firmly. Clone size is not always given. Where it is, it says once, few, many or a class for expanded clones.

.	TRBD1	TRBV6-5	TRBJ1-6	TGTGCCAGCAGTTACGGGGACAGGGGATATAATTCACCCCTCCACTTT	CASSYGDRGYNSPLHF
.	.	TRBV3-1/TRBV3-2	TRBJ2-5	TGTGCCAGCAGCCGGGTTCCAACAGAAAAAGAGACCCAGTACTTC	CASSRVPTEKETQYF
.	TRBD2	TRBV15	TRBJ2-5	TGTGCCACCTCCGGTCTAGCGGGAGATCCATACCAAGAGACCCAGTACTTC	CATSGLAGDPYQETQYF
.	TRBD1	TRBV2	TRBJ1-1	TGTGCCAGCAGTGCGACCCGACTAACAGGGGGCACTGAAGCTTTCTTT	CASSATRLTGGTEAFF
.	.	TRBV5-5	TRBJ2-5	TGTGCCAGCAGCTTGGATCCAGGGGGGAAGACCCAGTACTTC	CASSLDPGGKTQYF
few	.	TRBV5-5	TRBJ1-2	TGTGCCAGCAGCTTGTTTTTCGGGGACTATGGCTACACCTTC	CASSLFFGDYGYTF
few	TRBD2	TRBV19	TRBJ2-1	TGTGCCAGTAGTATTAGACTAGCGGGACACAATGAGCAGTTCTTC	CASSIRLAGHNEQFF
few	.	TRBV27	TRBJ2-3	TGTGCCAGCAGTCCAGGGGGGGGCCCGAGCACAGATACGCAGTATTTT	CASSPGGGPSTDTQYF
.	.	TRBV12-1	TRBJ2-1	TGTGCCAGCAGCTTGGCCGGGACTAGCGGGAGCAATGAGCAGTTCTTC	CASSLAGTSGSNEQFF
.	.	TRBV5-5	TRBJ1-5	TGTGCCAGCAGCCCAACGGCGGGCAATCAGCCCCAGCATTTT	CASSPTAGNQPQHF
.	TRBD1	TRBV6-5	TRBJ1-3	TGTGCCAGCAGCGGGACAGCTGGAAACACCATATATTTT	CASSGTAGNTIYF
.	.	TRBV7-2	TRBJ1-3	TGTGCCAGCAGCCCCTGGGGCTCTGGAAACACCATATATTTT	CASSPWGSGNTIYF
.	TRBD2	TRBV19	TRBJ2-7	TGTGCCAGTAGCGAAAGAAGGACTAGCGGGAGGGACTACGAGCAGTACTTC	CASSERRTSGRDYEQYF
.	TRBD2	TRBV5-1	TRBJ2-5	TGCGCCAGCAGCTTGGCGGCTAGCGGGGCGATGTACCAAGAGACCCAGTACTTC	CASSLAASGAMYQETQYF
.	TRBD1	TRBV6-5	TRBJ1-5	TGTGCCAGCAGCTTTGGGACAGGGGGTAATCAGCCCCAGCATTTT	CASSFGTGGNQPQHF
.	TRBD1	TRBV5-4	TRBJ1-2	TGTGCCAGCAGCTCCCGGGACAGGGAAGGCTACACCTTC	CASSSRDREGYTF
once	TRBD2	TRBV3-1/TRBV3-2	TRBJ2-7	TGTGCCAGCAGCCGCGCGGGGGATTACGAGCAGTACTTC	CASSRAGDYEQYF
.	.	TRBV12-3/TRBV12-4	TRBJ1-2	TGTGCCAGCAGTTTCCCGGGCCAATATGGCTACACCTTC	CASSFPGQYGYTF
.	.	TRBV10-3	TRBJ1-1	TGTGCCATCAGTGTTGTCGGGAACACTGAAGCTTTCTTT	CAISVVGNTEAFF
few	.	TRBV7-9	TRBJ1-1	TGTGCCAGCAGGATACGAACTAGGGTCAGCACTGAAGCTTTCTTT	CASRIRTRVSTEAFF
.	TRBD2	TRBV27	TRBJ2-3	TGTGCCAGCAGTTCGATGGGGACTAGCGGATTCACAGATACGCAGTATTTT	CASSSMGTSGFTDTQYF
.	.	TRBV11-2	TRBJ1-2	TGTGCCAGCAGCTTAGTGAATACTGGGGGCGGCTATGGCTACACCTTC	CASSLVNTGGGYGYTF
.	TRBD2	TRBV18	TRBJ2-1	TGTGCCAGCTCACCCTCGGCCGGGACTAGCGGGAGAGTGTCCTACAATGAGCAGTTCTTC	CASSPSAGTSGRVSYNEQFF
.	TRBD1	TRBV2	TRBJ1-1	TGTGCCAGCAGTGAATGGGACAGCTTTTCGAGCACTGAAGCTTTCTTT	CASSEWDSFSSTEAFF
.	.	TRBV10-1	TRBJ2-7	TGCGCCAGCAGTGAAGCAAGGGGCCTCGGGAGCGAGCAGTACTTC	CASSEARGLGSEQYF
.	TRBD1	TRBV6-5	TRBJ2-7	TGTGCCAGCGCTGGCGGGACAGGCTATAACGAGCAGTACTTC	CASAGGTGYNEQYF
.	.	TRBV5-1	TRBJ1-1	TGCGCCAGCAGCCCTTTAGGGTTGAACACTGAAGCTTTCTTT	CASSPLGLNTEAFF
few	TRBD1	TRBV28	TRBJ1-4	TGTGCCAGCAGTTTCGCCGGGACAGGAGGTGAAAAACTGTTTTTT	CASSFAGTGGEKLFF
.	.	TRBV3-1/TRBV3-2	TRBJ2-2	TGTGCCAGCAGCCAAATGAGGGTTGTCGACACCGGGGAGCTGTTTTTT	CASSQMRVVDTGELFF
.	.	TRBV30	TRBJ1-5	TGTGCCTGGAGCGTGGGTCTCGATCAGCCCCAGCATTTT	CAWSVGLDQPQHF
.	TRBD2	TRBV19	TRBJ2-1	TGTGCCAGTAACCAACTAGCGGGACCTTACAATGAGCAGTTCTTC	CASNQLAGPYNEQFF
.	TRBD2	TRBV30	TRBJ2-2	TGTGCCTGGAGTGTAGGACTAGACACCGGGGAGCTGTTTTTT	CAWSVGLDTGELFF
.	.	TRBV10-3	TRBJ1-2	TGTGCCATCAGCGCCCAAGGACAGAACTATGGCTACACCTTC	CAISAQGQNYGYTF
.	TRBD1	TRBV6-5	TRBJ1-6	TGTGCCGCCGAGACAGGGGTAGGGTCACCCCTCCACTTT	CAAETGVGSPLHF
.	.	TRBV4-2	TRBJ1-1	TGTGCCAGCAGCCAAGATGCCATGAACACTGAAGCTTTCTTT	CASSQDAMNTEAFF
.	.	TRBV10-1	TRBJ2-1	TGCGCCAGCAGTGGGAGTTACAATGAGCAGTTCTTC	CASSGSYNEQFF
once	.	TRBV24-1	TRBJ1-2	TGTGCCACCAGTGATTTGAGTCAGGACTATGGCTACACCTTC	CATSDLSQDYGYTF
.	.	TRBV2	TRBJ1-2	TGTGCCAGCAGGGAAAACTATGGCTACACCTTC	CASRENYGYTF
.	.	TRBV6-5	TRBJ1-4	TGTGCCGGGTCAGGACCTAATGAAAAACTGTTTTTT	CAGSGPNEKLFF
.	TRBD2	TRBV4-1	TRBJ2-1	TGCGCCAGCAGCCCCTCCGGATCGGGAGGCACCTACAATGAGCAGTTCTTC	CASSPSGSGGTYNEQFF
.	.	TRBV5-1	TRBJ2-1	TGCGCCAGCAGCTTGAAAGCTCGGCCCCTTGCCCATGAGCAGTTCTTC	CASSLKARPLAHEQFF
.	TRBD1	TRBV6-5	TRBJ1-4	TGTGCCAGCAGGCTGGACAGGGGGCTTGAAAAACTGTTTTTT	CASRLDRGLEKLFF
.	.	TRBV19	TRBJ2-2	TGTGCCAGTACCCTCGGGGCAGGGCCCACCGGGGAGCTGTTTTTT	CASTLGAGPTGELFF
.	TRBD2	TRBV28	TRBJ2-3	TGTGCCAGCAGCATAGTGGGGACTAGCGGACTCACAGATACGCAGTATTTT	CASSIVGTSGLTDTQYF
.	.	TRBV10-2	TRBJ1-2	TGCGCCAGCAGTTCCGACAGTAGGGGCTTCTATGGCTACACCTTC	CASSSDSRGFYGYTF
once	.	TRBV6-5	TRBJ1-4	TGTGCCAGCCAAGGAGGAGTTTTTAATGAAAAACTGTTTTTT	CASQGGVFNEKLFF
.	TRBD1	TRBV19	TRBJ1-6	TGTGCCAGTAGGAAGACAGGGGTAGATAATTCACCCCTCCACTTT	CASRKTGVDNSPLHF
.	.	TRBV9	TRBJ2-7	TGTGCCAGCAGCGTCGGGAGGGGGACAGGGATTCCCTACGAGCAGTACTTC	CASSVGRGTGIPYEQYF
.	TRBD2	TRBV19	TRBJ2-7	TGTGCCAGTAGGTCGCTAGCGGGAGTAGGCGAGCAGTACTTC	CASRSLAGVGEQYF
.	.	TRBV19	TRBJ2-3	TGTGCCAGTAGTCGGGGCAGCCCAGATACGCAGTATTTT	CASSRGSPDTQYF